Sequencing of this TCR beta chain was carried out in a study of response to subunit inactivated influenza vaccine. Comments on this clonotype: What it binds is not known.

One entry per CDR3 protein, called by TCRdb with MiXCR from the RT-PCR reads. This table has some 600,000 distinct CDR3 sequences, around 15% appearing once. V lost 1 base and J lost 9; bases outside the gene matches: 3. The CDR3 is made up of 13 amino acids. Germline V gene data show CDR1 as SGHRS and CDR2 as YFSETQ. Notes on the study in general: A suggestion made by the authors is that each seasonal influenza vaccination recruits few new T cells.

This sequence joins TRBV5-1 and TRBJ2-1; 8 bases match TRBD2. Specimen: PBMCs from blood, collected approximately 15 days before vaccination. The sequence was obtained from a man in his fifties or sixties who received an inactivated influenza vaccine. The CDR3 sequence is CASSLTSGTEQFF. DNA for the CDR3: TGCGCCAGCAGCTTGACTAGCGGCACTGAGCAGTTCTTC.